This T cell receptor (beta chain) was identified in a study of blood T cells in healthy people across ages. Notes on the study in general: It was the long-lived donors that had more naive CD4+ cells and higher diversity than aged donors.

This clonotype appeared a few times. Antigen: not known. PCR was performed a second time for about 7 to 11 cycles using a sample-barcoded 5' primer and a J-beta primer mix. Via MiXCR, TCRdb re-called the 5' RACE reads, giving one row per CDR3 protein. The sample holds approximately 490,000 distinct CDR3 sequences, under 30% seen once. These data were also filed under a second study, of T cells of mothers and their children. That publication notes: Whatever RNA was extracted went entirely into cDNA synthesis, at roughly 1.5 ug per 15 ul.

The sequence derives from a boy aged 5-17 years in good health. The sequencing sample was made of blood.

The CDR3 sequence: CASSLLSQGGNGYTF. The CDR3 DNA reads as TGTGCCAGCAGCTTATTATCACAGGGAGGAAATGGCTACACCTTC. V usage is TRBV7-2 and J usage is TRBJ1-2; perhaps TRBD1 as D (6 bases). V was cut by 2 bases and J by 6 bases, with 16 bases left in between. The CDR3 spans 15 residues. Germline CDR1 and CDR2: SGHTA and FQGNSA.